This TCR beta chain comes out of a study of blood T cell repertoires in COVID-19. At the level of the study: Donors of Cohort 3 who recovered were those that had two negative PCRs, clearance, or symptom resolution.

Sequenced by immunoSEQ multiplex PCR; TCRdb stores in-frame clones only, minus some. The sample has around 300,000 clones; 88% are singletons. This CDR3 spans 13 amino acids. CDR1 and CDR2 from the germline V gene are MNHEY and SMNVEV (reference sequence). Trimming pared 5 bases from V and 10 bases from J, leaving 15 bases between. This TCR was recovered from an older woman in a cohort exposed to, infected with or recovered from COVID-19 (not recorded which). The sequencing sample was made of PBMCs or T cells enriched from blood (not recorded which). The gene calls are TRBV27 and TRBJ2-1; possible D gene TRBD2, 6 bases. CDR3 region: CASSVEGGGEQFF. The CDR3 DNA reads as TGTGCCAGCAGTGTCGAGGGAGGAGGGGAGCAGTTCTTC.